This TCR beta chain stems from a study of CD8+ T cells in alopecia areata. This clone is a singleton in its sample. V dropped 8 bases and J dropped 8; count of bases not matched to a gene: 12. This CDR3 contains 15 residues. Germline loops: CDR1 SNHLY, CDR2 FYNNEI. Reverse transcription of extracted RNA yielded cDNA, which provided the sequencing template. Sequencing was performed with immunoSEQ multiplex PCR; in TCRdb, only in-frame clones are kept and a portion is missing. The top ten hold 5% to 6% of the sample, which has 150,000 to 200,000 clones, 55% to 70% seen once. Indicated treatment: oral pan-JAK inhibitor, 5-10 mg twice daily.

The V gene is TRBV2, the J gene TRBJ1-6; 7 bases line up with TRBD1. The specimen comprised CD4+ T cells sorted from blood, sampled at week 24, from a patient treated with tofacitinib. This TCR was recovered from a human donor with alopecia areata. The CDR3 bases are TGTGCCAGCTGCCGACCCGGGACAGCAGATTCACCCCTCCACTTT. This sequence encodes CASCRPGTADSPLHF. The full variable domain, completed using reference TRBV2 and TRBJ1-6, is EPEVTQTPSHQVTQMGQEVILRCVPISNHLYFYWYRQILGQKVEFLVSFYNNEISEKSEIFDDQFSVERPDGSNFTLKIRSTKLEDSAMYFCASCRPGTADSPLHFGNGTRLTVT.